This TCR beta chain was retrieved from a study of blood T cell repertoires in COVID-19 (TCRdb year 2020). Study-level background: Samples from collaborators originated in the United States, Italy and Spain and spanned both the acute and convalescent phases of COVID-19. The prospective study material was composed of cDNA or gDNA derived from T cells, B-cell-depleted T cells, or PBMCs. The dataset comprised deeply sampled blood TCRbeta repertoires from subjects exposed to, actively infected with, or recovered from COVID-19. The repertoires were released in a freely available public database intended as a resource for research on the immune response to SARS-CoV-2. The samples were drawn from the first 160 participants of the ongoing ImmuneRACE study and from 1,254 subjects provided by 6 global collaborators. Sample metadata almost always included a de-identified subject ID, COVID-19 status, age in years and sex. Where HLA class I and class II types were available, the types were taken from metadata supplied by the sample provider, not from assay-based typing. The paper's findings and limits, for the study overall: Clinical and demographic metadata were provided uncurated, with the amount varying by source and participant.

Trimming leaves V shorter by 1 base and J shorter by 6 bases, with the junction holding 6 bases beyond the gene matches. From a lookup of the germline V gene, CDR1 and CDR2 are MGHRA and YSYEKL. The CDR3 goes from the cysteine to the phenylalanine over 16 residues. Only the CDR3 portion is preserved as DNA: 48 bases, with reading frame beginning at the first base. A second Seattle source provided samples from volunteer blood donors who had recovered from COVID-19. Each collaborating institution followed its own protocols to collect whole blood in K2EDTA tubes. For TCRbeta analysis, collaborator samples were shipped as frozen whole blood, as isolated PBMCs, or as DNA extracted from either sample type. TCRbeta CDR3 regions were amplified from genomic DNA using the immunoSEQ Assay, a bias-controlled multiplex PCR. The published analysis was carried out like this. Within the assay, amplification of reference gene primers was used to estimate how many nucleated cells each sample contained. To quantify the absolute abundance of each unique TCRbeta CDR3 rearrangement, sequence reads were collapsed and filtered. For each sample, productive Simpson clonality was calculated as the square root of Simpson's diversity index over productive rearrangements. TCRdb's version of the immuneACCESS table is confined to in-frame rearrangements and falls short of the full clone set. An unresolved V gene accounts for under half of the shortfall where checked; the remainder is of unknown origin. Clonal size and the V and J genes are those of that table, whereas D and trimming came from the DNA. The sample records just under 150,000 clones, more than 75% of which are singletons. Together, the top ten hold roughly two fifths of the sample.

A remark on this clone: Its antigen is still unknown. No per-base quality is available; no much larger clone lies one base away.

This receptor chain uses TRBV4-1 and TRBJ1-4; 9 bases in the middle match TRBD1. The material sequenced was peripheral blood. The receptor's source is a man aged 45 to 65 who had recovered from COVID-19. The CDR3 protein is CASSQVSGTGYEKLFF. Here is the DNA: TGCGCCAGCAGCCAAGTATCTGGGACAGGGTATGAAAAACTGTTTTTT.